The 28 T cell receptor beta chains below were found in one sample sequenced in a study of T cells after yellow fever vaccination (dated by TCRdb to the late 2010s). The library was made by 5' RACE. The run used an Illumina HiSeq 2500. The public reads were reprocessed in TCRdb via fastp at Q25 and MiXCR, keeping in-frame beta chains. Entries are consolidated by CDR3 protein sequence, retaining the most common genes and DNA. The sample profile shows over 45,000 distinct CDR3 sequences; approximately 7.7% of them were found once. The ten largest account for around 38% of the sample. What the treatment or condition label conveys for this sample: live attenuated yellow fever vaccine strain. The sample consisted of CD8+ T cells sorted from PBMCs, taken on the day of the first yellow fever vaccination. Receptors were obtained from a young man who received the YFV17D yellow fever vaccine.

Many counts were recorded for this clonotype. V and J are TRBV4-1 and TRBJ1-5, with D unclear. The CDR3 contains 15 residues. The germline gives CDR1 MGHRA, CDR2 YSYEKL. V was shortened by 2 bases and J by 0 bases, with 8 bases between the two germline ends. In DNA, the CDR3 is TGCGCCAGCAGCCAAAGCGAGGGTAGCAATCAGCCCCAGCATTTT. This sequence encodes CASSQSEGSNQPQHF.

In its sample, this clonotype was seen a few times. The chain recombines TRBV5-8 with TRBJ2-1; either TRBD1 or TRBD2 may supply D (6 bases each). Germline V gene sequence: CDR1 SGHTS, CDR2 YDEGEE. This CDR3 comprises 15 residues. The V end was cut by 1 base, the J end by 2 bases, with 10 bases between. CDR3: CASSLHGGAYNEQFF. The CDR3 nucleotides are TGTGCCAGCAGCTTGCACGGGGGCGCCTACAATGAGCAGTTCTTC.

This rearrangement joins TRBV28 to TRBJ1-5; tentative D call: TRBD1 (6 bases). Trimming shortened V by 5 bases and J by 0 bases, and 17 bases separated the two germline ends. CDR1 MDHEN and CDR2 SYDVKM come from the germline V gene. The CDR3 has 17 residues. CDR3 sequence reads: CASSPAQGTYSNQPQHF. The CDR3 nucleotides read TGTGCCAGCAGTCCCGCACAGGGTACTTATAGCAATCAGCCCCAGCATTTT.

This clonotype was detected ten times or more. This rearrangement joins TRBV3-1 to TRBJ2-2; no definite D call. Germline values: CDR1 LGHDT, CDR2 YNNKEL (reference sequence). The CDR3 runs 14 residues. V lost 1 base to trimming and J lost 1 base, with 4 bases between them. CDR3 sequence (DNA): TGTGCCAGCAGCCAAGTTCGGAACACCGGGGAGCTGTTTTTT. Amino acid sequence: CASSQVRNTGELFF.

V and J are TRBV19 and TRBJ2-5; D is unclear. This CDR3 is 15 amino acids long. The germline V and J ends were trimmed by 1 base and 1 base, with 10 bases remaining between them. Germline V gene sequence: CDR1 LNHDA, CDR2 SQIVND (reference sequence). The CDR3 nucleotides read TGTGCCAGTAGTATAGTTGGGCCGTTCCAAGAGACCCAGTACTTC. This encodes CASSIVGPFQETQYF.

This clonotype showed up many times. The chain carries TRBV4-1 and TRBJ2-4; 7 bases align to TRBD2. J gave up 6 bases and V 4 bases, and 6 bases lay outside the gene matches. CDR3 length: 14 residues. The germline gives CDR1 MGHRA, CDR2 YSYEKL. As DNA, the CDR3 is TGCGCCAGCAGCCCCGGGGGGATCGGAAACATTCAGTACTTC. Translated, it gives CASSPGGIGNIQYF.

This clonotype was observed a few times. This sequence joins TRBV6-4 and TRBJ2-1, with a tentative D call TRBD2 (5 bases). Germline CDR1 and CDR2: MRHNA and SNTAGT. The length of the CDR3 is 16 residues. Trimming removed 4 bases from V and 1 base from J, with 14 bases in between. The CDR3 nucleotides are TGTGCCAGCAGTGCCTCGTCGTGGAGGTCCTACAATGAGCAGTTCTTC. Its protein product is CASSASSWRSYNEQFF.

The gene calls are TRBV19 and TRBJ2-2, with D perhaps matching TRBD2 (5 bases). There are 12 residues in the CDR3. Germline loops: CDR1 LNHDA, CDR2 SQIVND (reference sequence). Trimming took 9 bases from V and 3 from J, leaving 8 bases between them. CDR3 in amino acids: CASPGDTGELFF. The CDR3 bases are TGTGCCAGCCCCGGGGACACCGGGGAGCTGTTTTTT.

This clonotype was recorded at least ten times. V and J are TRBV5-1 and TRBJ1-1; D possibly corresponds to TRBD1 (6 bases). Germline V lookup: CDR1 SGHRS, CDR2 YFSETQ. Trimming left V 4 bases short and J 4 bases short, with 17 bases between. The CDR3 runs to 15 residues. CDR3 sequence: CASSVKQGVGTEAFF. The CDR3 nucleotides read TGCGCCAGCAGCGTGAAACAGGGAGTTGGCACTGAAGCTTTCTTT.

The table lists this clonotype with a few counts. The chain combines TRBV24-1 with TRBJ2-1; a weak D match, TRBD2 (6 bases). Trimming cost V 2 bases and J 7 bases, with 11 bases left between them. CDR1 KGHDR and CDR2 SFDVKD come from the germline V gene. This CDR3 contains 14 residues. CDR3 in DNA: TGTGCCACCAGTGATTACAGTGGGGGGAATGAGCAGTTCTTC. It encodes CATSDYSGGNEQFF.

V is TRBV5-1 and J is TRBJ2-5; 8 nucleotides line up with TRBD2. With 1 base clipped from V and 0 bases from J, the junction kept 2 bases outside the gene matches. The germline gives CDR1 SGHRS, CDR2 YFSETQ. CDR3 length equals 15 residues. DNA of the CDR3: TGCGCCAGCAGCTTGCGGGGGGGGTACCAAGAGACCCAGTACTTC. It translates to CASSLRGGYQETQYF.

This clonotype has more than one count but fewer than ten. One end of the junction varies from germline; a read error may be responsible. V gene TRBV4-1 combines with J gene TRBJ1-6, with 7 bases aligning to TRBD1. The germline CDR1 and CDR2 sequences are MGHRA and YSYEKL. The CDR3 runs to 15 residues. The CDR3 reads CASSQTGRSNSPLNF. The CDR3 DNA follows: TGCGCCAGCAGCCAGACAGGGAGATCCAATTCACCCCTCAACTTT.

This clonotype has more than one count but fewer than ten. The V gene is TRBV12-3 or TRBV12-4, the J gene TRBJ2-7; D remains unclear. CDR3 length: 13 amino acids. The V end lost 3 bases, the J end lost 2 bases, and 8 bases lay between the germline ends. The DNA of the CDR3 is TGTGCCAGCAGTTTTTCACCGACCTACGAGCAGTACTTC. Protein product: CASSFSPTYEQYF.

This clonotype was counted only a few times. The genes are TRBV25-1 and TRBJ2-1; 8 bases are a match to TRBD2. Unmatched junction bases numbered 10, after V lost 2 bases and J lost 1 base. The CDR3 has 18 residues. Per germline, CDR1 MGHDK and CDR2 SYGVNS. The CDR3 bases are TGTGCCAGCAGTGAAGGGAGGCTAGCGGGCACTTCCTACAATGAGCAGTTCTTC. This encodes CASSEGRLAGTSYNEQFF.

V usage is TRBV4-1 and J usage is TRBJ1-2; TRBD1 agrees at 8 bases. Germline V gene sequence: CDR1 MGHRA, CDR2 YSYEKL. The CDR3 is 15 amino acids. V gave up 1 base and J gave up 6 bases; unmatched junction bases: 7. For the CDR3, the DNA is TGCGCCAGCAGCCAAGCAGGGGGCTGGGAAGATGGCTACACCTTC. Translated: CASSQAGGWEDGYTF.

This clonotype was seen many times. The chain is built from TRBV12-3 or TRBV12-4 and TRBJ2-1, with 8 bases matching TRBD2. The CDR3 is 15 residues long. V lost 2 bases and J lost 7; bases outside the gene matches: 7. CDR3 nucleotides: TGTGCCAGCAGTTTAACGACGGGGGGGCATAATGAGCAGTTCTTC. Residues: CASSLTTGGHNEQFF.

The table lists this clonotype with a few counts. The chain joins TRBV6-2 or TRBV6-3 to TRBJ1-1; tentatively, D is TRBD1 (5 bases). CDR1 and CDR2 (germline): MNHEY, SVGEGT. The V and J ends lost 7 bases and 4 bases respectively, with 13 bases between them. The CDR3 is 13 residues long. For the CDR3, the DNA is TGTGCCAGCATGGACCCCGGGGGCACTGAAGCTTTCTTT. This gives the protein CASMDPGGTEAFF.

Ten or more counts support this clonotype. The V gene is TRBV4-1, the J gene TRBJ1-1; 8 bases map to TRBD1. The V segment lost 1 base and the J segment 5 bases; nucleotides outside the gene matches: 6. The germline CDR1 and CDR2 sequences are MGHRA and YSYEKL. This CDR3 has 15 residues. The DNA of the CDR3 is TGCGCCAGCAGCCAAGTAGCAGGGGGCTGGACTGAAGCTTTCTTT. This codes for CASSQVAGGWTEAFF.

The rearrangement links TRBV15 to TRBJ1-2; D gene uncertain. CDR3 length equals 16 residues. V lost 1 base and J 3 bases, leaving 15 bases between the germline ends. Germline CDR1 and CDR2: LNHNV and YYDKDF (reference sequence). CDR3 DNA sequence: TGTGCCACCAGCAGAGTAGGTCGACTCTACGACTATGGCTACACCTTC. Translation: CATSRVGRLYDYGYTF. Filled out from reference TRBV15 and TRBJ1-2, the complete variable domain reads DAMVIQNPRYQVTQFGKPVTLSCSQTLNHNVMYWYQQKSSQAPKLLFHYYDKDFNNEADTPDNFQSRRPNTSFCFLDIRSPGLGDTAMYLCATSRVGRLYDYGYTFGSGTRLTVV.

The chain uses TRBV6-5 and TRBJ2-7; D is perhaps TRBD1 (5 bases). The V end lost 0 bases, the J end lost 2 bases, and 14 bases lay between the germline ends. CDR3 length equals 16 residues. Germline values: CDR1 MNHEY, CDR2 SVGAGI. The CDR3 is CASSYSAGHRTYEQYF. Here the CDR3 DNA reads TGTGCCAGCAGTTACTCAGCAGGGCATAGAACCTACGAGCAGTACTTC.

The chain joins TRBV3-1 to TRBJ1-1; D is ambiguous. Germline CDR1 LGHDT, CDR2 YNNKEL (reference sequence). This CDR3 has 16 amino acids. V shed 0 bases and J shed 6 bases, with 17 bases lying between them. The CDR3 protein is CASSQDGRGWYAEAFF. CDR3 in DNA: TGTGCCAGCAGCCAAGATGGGCGCGGGTGGTACGCTGAAGCTTTCTTT.

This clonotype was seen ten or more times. The CDR3 protein is CAIPIAGNTGELFF. The CDR3 DNA sequence: TGTGCCATCCCGATCGCAGGGAACACCGGGGAGCTGTTTTTT. This chain joins TRBV10-3 and TRBJ2-2; D is uncertain. The germline V and J ends were trimmed by 8 bases and 1 base, with 11 bases remaining between them. The CDR3 length is 14 residues. The germline V gene has CDR1 ENHRY and CDR2 SYGVKD.

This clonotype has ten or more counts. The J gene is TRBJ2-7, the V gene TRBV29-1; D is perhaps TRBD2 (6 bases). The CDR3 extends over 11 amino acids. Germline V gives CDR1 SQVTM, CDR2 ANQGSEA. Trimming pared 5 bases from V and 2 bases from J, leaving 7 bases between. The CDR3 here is CSVRRAYEQYF. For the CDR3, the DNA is TGCAGCGTTAGGAGGGCCTACGAGCAGTACTTC.

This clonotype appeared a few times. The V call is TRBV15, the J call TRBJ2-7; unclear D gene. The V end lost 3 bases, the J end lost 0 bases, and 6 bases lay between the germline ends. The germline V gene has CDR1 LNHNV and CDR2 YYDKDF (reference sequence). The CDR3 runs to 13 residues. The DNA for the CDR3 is TGTGCCACCAGCAGGGGTGACTCCTACGAGCAGTACGTC. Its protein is CATSRGDSYEQYV.

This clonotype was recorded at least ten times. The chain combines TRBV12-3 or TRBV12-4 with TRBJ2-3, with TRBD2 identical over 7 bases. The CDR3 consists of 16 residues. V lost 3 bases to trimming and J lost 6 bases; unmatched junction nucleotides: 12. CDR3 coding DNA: TGTGCCAGCAGTTTCGAAAAGCTAGCGGAGACCGATACGCAGTATTTT. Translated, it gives CASSFEKLAETDTQYF.

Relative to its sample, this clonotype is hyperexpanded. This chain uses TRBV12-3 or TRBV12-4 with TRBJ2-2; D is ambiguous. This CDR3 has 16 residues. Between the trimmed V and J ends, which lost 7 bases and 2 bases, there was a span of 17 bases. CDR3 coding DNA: TGTGCCAGCACACACCTTCGGAACATCAACACCGGGGAGCTGTTTTTT. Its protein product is CASTHLRNINTGELFF.

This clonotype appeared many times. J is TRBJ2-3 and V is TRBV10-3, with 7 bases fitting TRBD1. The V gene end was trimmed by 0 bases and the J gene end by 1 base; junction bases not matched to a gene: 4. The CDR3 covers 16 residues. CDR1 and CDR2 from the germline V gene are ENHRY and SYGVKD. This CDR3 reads CAISESKGAGTDTQYF. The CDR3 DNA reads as TGTGCCATCAGTGAGTCGAAGGGGGCGGGCACAGATACGCAGTATTTT.

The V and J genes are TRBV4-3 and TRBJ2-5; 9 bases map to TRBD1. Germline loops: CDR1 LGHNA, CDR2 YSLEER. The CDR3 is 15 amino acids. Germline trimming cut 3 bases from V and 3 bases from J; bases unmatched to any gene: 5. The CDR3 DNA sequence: TGCGCCAGCAGCCAGGGGACAGGGTGGGAAGAGACCCAGTACTTC. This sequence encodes CASSQGTGWEETQYF.